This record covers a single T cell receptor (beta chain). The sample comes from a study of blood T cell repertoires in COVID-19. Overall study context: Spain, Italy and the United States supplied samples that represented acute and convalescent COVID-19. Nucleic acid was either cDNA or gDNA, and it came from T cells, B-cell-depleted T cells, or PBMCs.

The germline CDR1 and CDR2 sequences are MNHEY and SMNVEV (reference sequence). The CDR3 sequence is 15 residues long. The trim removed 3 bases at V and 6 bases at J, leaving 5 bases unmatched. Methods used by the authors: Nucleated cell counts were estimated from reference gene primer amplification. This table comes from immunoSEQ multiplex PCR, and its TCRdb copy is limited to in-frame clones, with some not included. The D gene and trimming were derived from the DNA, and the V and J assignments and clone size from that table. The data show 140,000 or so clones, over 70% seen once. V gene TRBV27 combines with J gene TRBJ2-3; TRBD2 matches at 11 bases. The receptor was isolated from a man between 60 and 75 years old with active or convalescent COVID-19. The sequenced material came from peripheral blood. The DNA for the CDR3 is TGTGCCAGCAGTTTCACTAGCGGGAGACGGGATACGCAGTATTTT. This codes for CASSFTSGRRDTQYF.